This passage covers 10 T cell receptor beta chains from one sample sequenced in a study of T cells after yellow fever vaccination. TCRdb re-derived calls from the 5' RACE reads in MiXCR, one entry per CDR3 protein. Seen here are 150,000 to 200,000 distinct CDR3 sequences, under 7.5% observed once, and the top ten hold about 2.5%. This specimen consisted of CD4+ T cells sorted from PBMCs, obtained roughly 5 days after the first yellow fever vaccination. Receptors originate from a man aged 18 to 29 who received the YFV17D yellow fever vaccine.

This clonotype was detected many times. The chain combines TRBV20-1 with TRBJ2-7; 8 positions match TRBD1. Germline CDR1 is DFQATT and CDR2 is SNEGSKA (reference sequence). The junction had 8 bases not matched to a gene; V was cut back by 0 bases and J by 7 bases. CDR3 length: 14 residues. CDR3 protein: CSARDYQGAREQYV. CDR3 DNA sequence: TGCAGTGCTAGAGATTATCAGGGGGCGAGGGAGCAGTACGTC.

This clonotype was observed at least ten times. CDR3 nucleotide sequence: TGCGCCAGCAGCCCTACCAACAGGGGCTCCTACGAGCAGTACTTC. Its protein is CASSPTNRGSYEQYF. The rearrangement uses TRBV5-1 and TRBJ2-7; 7 bases are shared with TRBD1. J was trimmed by 0 bases and V by 4 bases; bases with no gene match: 7. CDR3 length: 15 residues. Germline V lookup: CDR1 SGHRS, CDR2 YFSETQ.

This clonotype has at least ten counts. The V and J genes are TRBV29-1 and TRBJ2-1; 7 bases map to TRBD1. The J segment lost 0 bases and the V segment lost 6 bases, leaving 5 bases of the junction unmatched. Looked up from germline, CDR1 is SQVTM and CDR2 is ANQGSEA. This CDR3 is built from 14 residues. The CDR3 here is CSVEGQSSYNEQFF. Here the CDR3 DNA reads TGCAGCGTCGAGGGACAGAGCTCCTACAATGAGCAGTTCTTC.

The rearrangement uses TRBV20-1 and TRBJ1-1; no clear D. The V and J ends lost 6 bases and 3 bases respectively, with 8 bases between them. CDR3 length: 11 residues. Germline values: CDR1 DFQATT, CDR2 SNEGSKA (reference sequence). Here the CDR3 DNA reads TGCAGTGCAATTGGGGACACTGAAGCTTTCTTT. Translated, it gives CSAIGDTEAFF.

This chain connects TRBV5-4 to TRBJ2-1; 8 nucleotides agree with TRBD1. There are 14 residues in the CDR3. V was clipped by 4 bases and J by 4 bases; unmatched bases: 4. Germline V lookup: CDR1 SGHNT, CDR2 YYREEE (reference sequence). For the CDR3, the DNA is TGTGCCAGCAGCGATAGGACAGGGTACAATGAGCAGTTCTTC. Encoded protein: CASSDRTGYNEQFF.

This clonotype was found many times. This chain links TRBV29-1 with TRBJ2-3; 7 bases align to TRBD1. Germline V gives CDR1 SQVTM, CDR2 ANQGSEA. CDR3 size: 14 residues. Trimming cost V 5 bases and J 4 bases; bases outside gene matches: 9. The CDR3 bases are TGCAGCGTTACTTGGGCAGGGGGAGCAGATACGCAGTATTTT. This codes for CSVTWAGGADTQYF.

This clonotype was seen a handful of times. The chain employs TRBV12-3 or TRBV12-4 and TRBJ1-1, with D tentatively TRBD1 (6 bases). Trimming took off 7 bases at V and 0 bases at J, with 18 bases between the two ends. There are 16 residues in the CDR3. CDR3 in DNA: TGTGCCAGCAAGGGAGGGACACCTTCAGTGAACACTGAAGCTTTCTTT. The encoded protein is CASKGGTPSVNTEAFF.

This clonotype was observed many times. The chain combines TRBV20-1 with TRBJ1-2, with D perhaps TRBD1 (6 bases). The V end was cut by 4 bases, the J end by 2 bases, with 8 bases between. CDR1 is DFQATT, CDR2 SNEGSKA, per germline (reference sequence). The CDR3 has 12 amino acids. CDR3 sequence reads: CSAITGNYGYTF. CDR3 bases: TGCAGTGCTATTACAGGGAACTATGGCTACACCTTC.

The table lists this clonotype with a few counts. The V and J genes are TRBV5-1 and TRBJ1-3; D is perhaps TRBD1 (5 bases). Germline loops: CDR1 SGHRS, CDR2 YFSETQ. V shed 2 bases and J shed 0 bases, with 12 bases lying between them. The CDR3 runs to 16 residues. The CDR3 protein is CASSFSGTASGNTIYF. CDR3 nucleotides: TGCGCCAGCAGCTTTTCTGGGACGGCCTCTGGAAACACCATATATTTT.

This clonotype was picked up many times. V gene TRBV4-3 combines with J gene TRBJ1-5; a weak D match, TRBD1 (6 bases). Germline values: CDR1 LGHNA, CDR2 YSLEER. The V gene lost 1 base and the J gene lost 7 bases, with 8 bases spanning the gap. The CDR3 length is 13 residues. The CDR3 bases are TGCGCCAGCAGCCAAGTTACAGGGCAGCCCCAGCATTTT. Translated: CASSQVTGQPQHF.